These 2 T cell receptor beta chains share one sample of origin, sequenced in a study of blood T cell repertoires in COVID-19. Data came from immunoSEQ multiplex PCR; TCRdb stores just in-frame clones and leaves some out. The data contain 150,000 to 200,000 clones, around 86% of them singletons. Sequenced material: peripheral blood. These receptors were obtained from a woman older than 75 with COVID-19, enrolled during active disease.

The genes are TRBV21-1 and TRBJ1-1. TRBV21-1 is a pseudogene. CDR3 length equals 17 residues. The chain's CDR3 is CARPFVPGGFMNTEAFF. In DNA form, the CDR3 reads TGTGCCAGGCCTTTTGTACCCGGGGGTTTTATGAACACTGAAGCTTTCTTT.

The rearrangement links TRBV7-9 to TRBJ1-4, with 8 bases identical to TRBD1. From germline, CDR1 is SEHNR and CDR2 FQNEAQ (reference sequence). CDR3 length: 14 residues. V shed 1 base and J 5 bases; nucleotides not matched to a gene: 0. The CDR3 DNA reads TGTGCCAGCAGCTTAGGGGACAGGAATGAAAAACTGTTTTTT. Translation: CASSLGDRNEKLFF. Full variable domain (outside the CDR3, taken from reference TRBV7-9 and TRBJ1-4): DTGVSQNPRHKITKRGQNVTFRCDPISEHNRLYWYRQTLGQGPEFLTYFQNEAQLEKSRLLSDRFSAERPKGSFSTLEIQRTEQGDSAMYLCASSLGDRNEKLFFGSGTQLSVL.